Listed here are 30 T cell receptor beta chains from one sample, sequenced in a study of cytomegalovirus exposure and HLA in healthy donors. A multiplex PCR was run with 60 Vbeta primers and 13 Jbeta primers. The data were produced by immunoSEQ multiplex PCR, yet TCRdb's version contains in-frame clones alone and is incomplete. The repertoire consists of 210,000 or so clones, with approximately 88% occurring once and the leading ten covering 0.71%. Sequencing used PBMCs. The receptors were gathered from a boy between 2 and 15 years old in good health and CMV-seronegative.

The chain couples TRBV5-1 to TRBJ1-3; D is undetermined. Germline V gives CDR1 SGHRS, CDR2 YFSETQ. V lost 7 bases and J 0 bases, leaving 14 bases between the germline ends. The CDR3 sequence is 15 residues long. For the CDR3, the DNA is TGCGCCAGCCGCCCCTTAGAGGGCTCTGGAAACACCATATATTTT. Amino acid sequence: CASRPLEGSGNTIYF.

The chain couples TRBV7-9 to TRBJ2-4; the match to TRBD2 covers 9 bases. The germline V gene has CDR1 SEHNR and CDR2 FQNEAQ (reference sequence). Unmatched junction bases numbered 6, after V lost 4 bases and J lost 2 bases. CDR3 length: 16 amino acids. The CDR3 spells CASSSWTSETKNIQYF. The CDR3 DNA reads as TGTGCCAGCAGCTCGTGGACTAGCGAGACCAAAAACATTCAGTACTTC. The full variable domain, completed using reference TRBV7-9 and TRBJ2-4, is DTGVSQNPRHKITKRGQNVTFRCDPISEHNRLYWYRQTLGQGPEFLTYFQNEAQLEKSRLLSDRFSAERPKGSFSTLEIQRTEQGDSAMYLCASSSWTSETKNIQYFGAGTRLSVL.

This clone appeared a single time. The CDR3 sequence is CASSLGEYQETQYF. The DNA of the CDR3 is TGCGCCAGCAGCTTGGGGGAGTACCAAGAGACCCAGTACTTC. This chain uses TRBV5-1 with TRBJ2-5; possibly TRBD2 for D (5 bases). The CDR3 runs 14 residues. V was cut by 0 bases and J by 0 bases, with 6 bases left in between. Germline V gene lookup returns CDR1 SGHRS and CDR2 YFSETQ.

The chain is built from TRBV27 and TRBJ2-7, with 8 bases aligning to TRBD2. J gave up 2 bases and V 7 bases, and 16 bases lay outside the gene matches. Germline CDR1 is MNHEY and CDR2 is SMNVEV (reference sequence). The CDR3 covers 17 residues. CDR3 loop: CASTSSTRQREPYEQYF. In nucleotides, the CDR3 is TGTGCCAGCACCTCCTCTACTAGACAGCGGGAGCCCTACGAGCAGTACTTC.

The chain carries TRBV18 and TRBJ1-5; D may be TRBD1 (6 bases). Looked up from germline, CDR1 is KGHSH and CDR2 is LQKENI. The CDR3 length is 15 residues. V was clipped by 1 base and J by 7 bases, with 14 bases between them. The CDR3 DNA sequence: TGTGCCAGCTCACCACTCCAGGGGCTAGACCAGCCCCAGCATTTT. This translates into CASSPLQGLDQPQHF.

The chain is built from TRBV7-2 and TRBJ2-7; 9 nucleotides match TRBD2. Germline trimming cut 3 bases from V and 0 bases from J; bases unmatched to any gene: 3. Germline V gene lookup returns CDR1 SGHTA and CDR2 FQGNSA. The CDR3 has 15 amino acids. Here the CDR3 DNA reads TGTGCCAGCAGCTTTCTAGCGGGAAGCTCCTACGAGCAGTACTTC. Translation: CASSFLAGSSYEQYF.

V and J are TRBV18 and TRBJ1-4; D unclear. Germline V CDR1 and CDR2: KGHSH, LQKENI. V dropped 6 bases and J dropped 1 base, with 15 bases sitting between them. The CDR3 has 16 amino acids. CDR3 sequence: CASSTSTPGTNEKLFF. The DNA for the CDR3 is TGTGCCAGCTCTACCAGTACCCCTGGAACTAATGAAAAACTGTTTTTT.

The chain links TRBV9 to TRBJ2-7; 13 nucleotides agree with TRBD2. Germline V gives CDR1 SGDLS, CDR2 YYNGEE. V lost 2 bases to trimming and J lost 5 bases; unmatched junction nucleotides: 1. The CDR3 loop spans 14 amino acids. CDR3 sequence: CASSVGLAGNEQYF. The DNA for the CDR3 is TGTGCCAGCAGCGTGGGACTAGCGGGGAACGAGCAGTACTTC.

The chain carries TRBV6-1 and TRBJ2-5; 9 bases map to TRBD2. V was clipped by 0 bases and J by 3 bases; unmatched bases: 2. Per the germline V gene, CDR1 is MNHNS and CDR2 is SASEGT. The CDR3 is 15 amino acids. As DNA, the CDR3 is TGTGCCAGCAGTGAAGCGCGACTAGCGGAAGAGACCCAGTACTTC. This sequence encodes CASSEARLAEETQYF.

The chain has TRBV7-9 and TRBJ2-1; possibly TRBD1 for D (8 bases). The germline CDR1 and CDR2 sequences are SEHNR and FQNEAQ (reference sequence). This CDR3 comprises 18 residues. V was trimmed by 5 bases and J by 4 bases, leaving 24 bases between them. CDR3 bases: TGTGCCAGCAGCCTCACCACCTGGACAGGGAGGGAATACAATGAGCAGTTCTTC. Encoded protein: CASSLTTWTGREYNEQFF.

This clone was detected only a few times. The rearrangement joins TRBV6-4 to TRBJ2-7, with D possibly being TRBD1 (6 bases). Trimming stripped 4 bases from V and 5 bases from J, with 12 bases between. Germline assignment: CDR1 MRHNA and CDR2 SNTAGT. This CDR3 has 13 residues. CDR3 coding DNA: TGTGCCAGCAGTGGATACAGGGACGACGAGCAGTACTTC. Translation gives CASSGYRDDEQYF.

The rearrangement uses TRBV9 and TRBJ1-2; D gene unclear. V lost 0 bases and J 8 bases, leaving 8 bases between the germline ends. CDR1 is SGDLS and CDR2 is YYNGEE in the germline V gene. The CDR3 has 12 amino acids. Here the CDR3 reads CASSVAGIGYTF. The CDR3 coding sequence is TGTGCCAGCAGCGTAGCCGGGATCGGCTACACCTTC.

The chain carries TRBV6-1 and TRBJ1-5, with TRBD1 matching 10 bases. V lost 4 bases, J lost 0 bases, and 9 bases stayed unmatched. Per the germline V gene, CDR1 is MNHNS and CDR2 is SASEGT. This CDR3 has 18 residues. The CDR3 DNA sequence: TGTGCCAGCAGTGGCCGAACCGGGACAGGGGTTAGCAATCAGCCCCAGCATTTT. Residues: CASSGRTGTGVSNQPQHF.

This chain joins TRBV7-6 and TRBJ2-7, with 8 bases aligning to TRBD1. This CDR3 has 13 residues. The V gene end was trimmed by 5 bases and the J gene end by 3 bases; junction bases not matched to a gene: 3. Germline CDR1 reads SGHVS; CDR2 reads FNYEAQ. CDR3 residues: CASSPGQDYEQYF. The CDR3 DNA follows: TGTGCCAGCAGCCCGGGACAGGACTACGAGCAGTACTTC.

The gene calls are TRBV7-2 and TRBJ1-2; no clear D gene. The CDR3 sequence is 12 residues long. Germline assignment: CDR1 SGHTA and CDR2 FQGNSA. V was trimmed by 5 bases and J by 4 bases, leaving 8 bases between them. In DNA, the CDR3 is TGTGCCAGCAGCGGGAGCCCCTATGGCTACACCTTC. It specifies CASSGSPYGYTF.

The chain employs TRBV6-5 and TRBJ2-7; the D gene is possibly TRBD1 (6 bases). This CDR3 has 13 amino acids. V lost 11 bases to trimming and J lost 2 bases, with 16 bases between them. Germline CDR1 and CDR2: MNHEY and SVGAGI. This chain's CDR3 is CAVQGGPAYEQYF. The DNA for the CDR3 is TGTGCCGTCCAAGGGGGACCTGCCTACGAGCAGTACTTC.

The chain is built from TRBV13 and TRBJ2-7; TRBD2 agrees at 8 bases. This CDR3 has 13 residues. Per the germline V gene, CDR1 is PRHDT and CDR2 is FYEKMQ (reference sequence). V was clipped by 1 base and J by 4 bases; unmatched bases: 0. The CDR3 is CASSLAGGYEQYF. The CDR3 DNA is TGTGCCAGCAGCTTAGCGGGGGGGTACGAGCAGTACTTC.

The gene calls are TRBV5-1 and TRBJ2-5; tentative D call: TRBD1 (6 bases). Trimming left V 4 bases short and J 13 bases short, with 23 bases between. The CDR3 is 14 amino acids. CDR1 and CDR2 (germline): SGHRS, YFSETQ. The CDR3 sequence: CASSVGWAGEPLYF. The CDR3 DNA reads as TGCGCCAGCAGCGTGGGTTGGGCAGGGGAGCCCCTGTACTTC.

The V gene is TRBV19, the J gene TRBJ1-5; D is possibly TRBD1 (5 bases). The CDR3 has 14 amino acids. The V and J ends lost 4 bases and 3 bases respectively, with 10 bases between them. Germline CDR1 reads LNHDA; CDR2 reads SQIVND (reference sequence). The CDR3 region has the DNA TGTGCCAGTAGTAGCCCGGGGGTCAATCAGCCCCAGCATTTT. This translates into CASSSPGVNQPQHF.

The V and J genes are TRBV5-1 and TRBJ2-6; 9 nucleotides match TRBD1. Trimming at V came to 1 base and at J to 3 bases, leaving 8 bases not matched to a gene. This CDR3 spans 18 amino acids. Germline assignment: CDR1 SGHRS and CDR2 YFSETQ. CDR3 amino acids: CASSLTPGTGSGANVLTF. Written as DNA, the CDR3 is TGCGCCAGCAGCTTGACACCCGGGACAGGGAGTGGGGCCAACGTCCTGACTTTC. Looking up the rest from reference TRBV5-1 and TRBJ2-6 gives the full variable domain: KAGVTQTPRYLIKTRGQQVTLSCSPISGHRSVSWYQQTPGQGLQFLFEYFSETQRNKGNFPGRFSGRQFSNSRSEMNVSTLELGDSALYLCASSLTPGTGSGANVLTFGAGSRLTVL.

This chain links TRBV2 with TRBJ1-2; D uncertain. The V end lost 3 bases, the J end lost 3 bases, and 14 bases lay between the germline ends. CDR3 size: 15 residues. Germline-derived CDR1 and CDR2 are SNHLY and FYNNEI. CDR3 in amino acids: CASSDPFQAHYGYTF. The CDR3 coding sequence is TGTGCCAGCAGTGACCCTTTTCAGGCCCACTATGGCTACACCTTC.

This rearrangement joins TRBV2 to TRBJ2-1; 9 bases line up with TRBD2. Germline trimming cut 3 bases from V and 0 bases from J; bases unmatched to any gene: 0. The germline gives CDR1 SNHLY, CDR2 FYNNEI. CDR3 length: 15 amino acids. CDR3 residues: CASSDSGSSYNEQFF. The CDR3 nucleotides are TGTGCCAGCAGTGATAGCGGGAGCTCCTACAATGAGCAGTTCTTC. The complete variable domain, with remaining parts taken from reference TRBV2 and TRBJ2-1, reads EPEVTQTPSHQVTQMGQEVILRCVPISNHLYFYWYRQILGQKVEFLVSFYNNEISEKSEIFDDQFSVERPDGSNFTLKIRSTKLEDSAMYFCASSDSGSSYNEQFFGPGTRLTVL.

The CDR3 here is CASTRTSGEQFF. The DNA for the CDR3 is TGTGCCAGCACCAGGACTAGCGGGGAGCAGTTCTTC. The chain couples TRBV6-1 to TRBJ2-1, with TRBD2 matching 11 bases. The CDR3 runs 12 residues. Per the germline V gene, CDR1 is MNHNS and CDR2 is SASEGT. The V and J ends lost 7 bases and 10 bases, in that order; junction bases with no gene match: 3.

The gene calls are TRBV10-1 and TRBJ2-5; 13 bases match TRBD2. The V segment lost 10 bases and the J segment 2 bases; nucleotides outside the gene matches: 7. Germline V gives CDR1 WNHNN, CDR2 SYGVQD (reference sequence). This CDR3 is 15 amino acids long. CDR3 sequence: CATPTSGGPQETQYF. The CDR3 DNA follows: TGCGCCACCCCGACTAGCGGGGGGCCACAAGAGACCCAGTACTTC.

This clone was counted a few times. This chain connects TRBV27 to TRBJ2-7; no clear D. The germline V gene encodes CDR1 MNHEY and CDR2 SMNVEV (reference sequence). Trimming stripped 4 bases from V and 5 bases from J, with 12 bases between. There are 13 residues in the CDR3. CDR3 in amino acids: CASSYQARHEQYF. The CDR3 nucleotides are TGTGCCAGCAGTTACCAAGCGAGGCACGAGCAGTACTTC.

The gene calls are TRBV7-9 and TRBJ2-7; 10 bases are shared with TRBD1. V shed 4 bases, J shed 3 bases, and the junction held 6 bases outside the gene matches. The CDR3 spans 15 residues. The germline V gene encodes CDR1 SEHNR and CDR2 FQNEAQ (reference sequence). The CDR3, as DNA: TGTGCCAGCAGCTCATTCGGGACAGGGGACTACGAGCAGTACTTC. It yields the protein CASSSFGTGDYEQYF.

The chain recombines TRBV6-5 with TRBJ1-2, with TRBD1 as a possible D gene (6 bases). CDR3 size: 16 residues. Germline CDR1 and CDR2: MNHEY and SVGAGI. The V and J ends lost 4 bases and 6 bases respectively, with 21 bases between them. DNA for the CDR3: TGTGCCAGCAGTTCCGGGGGGGGCAGCCGTACGGATGGCTACACCTTC. It yields the protein CASSSGGGSRTDGYTF.

The rearrangement joins TRBV4-1 to TRBJ2-2; TRBD2 might be the D (6 bases). Per the germline V gene, CDR1 is MGHRA and CDR2 is YSYEKL. The CDR3 length is 16 residues. The V gene lost 4 bases and the J gene lost 1 base, with 13 bases spanning the gap. In DNA, the CDR3 is TGCGCCAGCAGCCCTTTTAGGCGGGAGAACACCGGGGAGCTGTTTTTT. This translates into CASSPFRRENTGELFF.

The rearrangement joins TRBV27 to TRBJ1-5; no clear D. The CDR3 extends over 13 amino acids. Between the trimmed V and J ends, which lost 4 bases and 4 bases, there was a span of 8 bases. Per the germline V gene, CDR1 is MNHEY and CDR2 is SMNVEV (reference sequence). The CDR3 is CASSYYGNQPQHF. The CDR3 coding sequence is TGTGCCAGCAGTTACTACGGTAATCAGCCCCAGCATTTT.

The chain joins TRBV7-9 to TRBJ2-3, with no clear D. The ends were cut back, 3 bases at V and 4 bases at J, with 2 bases in the middle. Germline V gene lookup returns CDR1 SEHNR and CDR2 FQNEAQ (reference sequence). The CDR3 is 11 amino acids. CDR3 sequence reads: CASSFADTQYF. CDR3 sequence (DNA): TGTGCCAGCAGCTTCGCAGATACGCAGTATTTT.